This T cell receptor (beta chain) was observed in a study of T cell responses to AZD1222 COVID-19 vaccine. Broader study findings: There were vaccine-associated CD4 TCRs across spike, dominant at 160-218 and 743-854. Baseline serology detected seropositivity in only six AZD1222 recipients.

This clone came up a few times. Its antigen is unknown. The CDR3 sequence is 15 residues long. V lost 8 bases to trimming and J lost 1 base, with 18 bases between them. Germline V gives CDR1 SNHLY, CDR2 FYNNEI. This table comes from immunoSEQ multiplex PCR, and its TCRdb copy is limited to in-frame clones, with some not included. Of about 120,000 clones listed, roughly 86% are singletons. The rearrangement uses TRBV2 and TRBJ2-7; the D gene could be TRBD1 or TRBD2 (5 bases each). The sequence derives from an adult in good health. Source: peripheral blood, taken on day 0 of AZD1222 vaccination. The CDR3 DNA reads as TGTGCCAGCCTCCGGGAAGGGGAAGATTCCTACGAGCAGTACTTC. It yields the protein CASLREGEDSYEQYF.